The clone carrying this T cell receptor (beta chain) has just a few counts. Its antigen remains unidentified. The source of the sample is a study of vaccination and CD4 T cells after COVID-19. At the Johns Hopkins FTIC core, DNA taken from cultured CD4+ T cells was sequenced by way of the Oncomine TCR Beta short-read assay. In TCRdb, the PCR reads were re-called with MiXCR into one record per CDR3 protein. This table holds about 17,000 distinct CDR3 sequences, around 47% found once. Time point in this sample: late sampling 161 to 241 days after vaccination in a few convalescent patients. The treatment denotes: roughly 11-day PBMC culture with coronavirus spike peptide pools or control peptides (ViraFEST assay). In the ViraFEST assay, peptide-pool expansion preceded TCR sequencing of expanded clonotypes. A negative selection step was used to isolate CD4+ T cells once culture had run for 10 to 11 days.

The sequence came from a human donor who had recovered from COVID-19. Here the sequenced sample was CD4+ T cells from blood, cultured in vitro, taken about 7 months after SARS-CoV-2 vaccination.

The CDR3 protein is CSASGPPRQQTQYF. CDR3 DNA sequence: TGCAGTGCTAGCGGACCCCCGAGGCAACAGACCCAGTACTTC. The V and J genes are TRBV20-1 and TRBJ2-5; D unclear. From germline, CDR1 is DFQATT and CDR2 SNEGSKA (reference sequence). This CDR3 spans 14 amino acids. V was trimmed by 3 bases and J by 6 bases, leaving 17 bases between them.